The table lists the clone carrying this TCR beta chain with a count of one. What it binds is not known. The data belong to a study of T cell responses to AZD1222 COVID-19 vaccine. Across the study: Both about-4-week and about-12-week second-dose recipients were combined.

Measured with immunoSEQ multiplex PCR; TCRdb has only the in-frame clones, and not every one. This table has around 100,000 clones, around 95% appearing once. Germline values: CDR1 LNHDA, CDR2 SQIVND (reference sequence). V gave up 3 bases and J gave up 6 bases, with 20 bases separating them. CDR3 length: 16 residues. Study-wide results and limits: Spike-wide vaccine-associated CD4 TCRs dominated at 160-218 and 743-854. Epitopes outside B.1.351 and B.1.1.7 mutated regions reportedly drew nearly half of spike TCRs.

The V and J genes are TRBV19 and TRBJ1-2; tentatively, D is TRBD1 (6 bases). The sequence was obtained from an adult in good health. The material sequenced was peripheral blood, taken on day 0 of AZD1222 vaccination. CDR3 nucleotides: TGTGCCAGTAGTATGAATGGCAGGGGTAGAGAGGATGGCTACACCTTC. This encodes CASSMNGRGREDGYTF.